The next 14 T cell receptor beta chains were all read from a single sample in a study of shared clonotypes between healthy human individuals. Method: immunoSEQ multiplex PCR; TCRdb's copy keeps in-frame clones and lacks some. This table holds 1.5 million to 1.9 million clones, approximately 98% found once. Input material: naive CD4+ T cells sorted from blood. Subset of the sample: CD45RA+ positively selected. These receptors all come from a man aged 25-40 years in good health.

V gene TRBV28 combines with J gene TRBJ1-5; weak D call: TRBD1 (5 bases). The CDR3 consists of 17 residues. CDR1 and CDR2 (germline): MDHEN, SYDVKM. Between the trimmed V and J ends, which lost 4 bases and 3 bases, there was a span of 19 bases. The CDR3 DNA is TGTGCCAGCAGTTCTTCCCCAAGGGGCAGATTCAATCAGCCCCAGCATTTT. This sequence encodes CASSSSPRGRFNQPQHF.

V and J are TRBV15 and TRBJ2-5; D perhaps matches TRBD1 (6 bases). Trimming stripped 6 bases from V and 1 base from J, with 9 bases between. The CDR3 sequence is 13 residues long. Germline V gives CDR1 LNHNV, CDR2 YYDKDF (reference sequence). CDR3 coding DNA: TGTGCCACCAGGAGGGGGATCCAAGAGACCCAGTACTTC. Translated: CATRRGIQETQYF.

The gene calls are TRBV14 and TRBJ1-1; TRBD1 might be the D (5 bases). The CDR3 is 13 amino acids. From germline, CDR1 is SGHDN and CDR2 FVKESK. The V and J ends lost 10 bases and 7 bases respectively, with 19 bases between them. CDR3 nucleotide sequence: TGTGCCACCCGCATCGCAGGGAACCGTGAAGCTTTCTTT. This encodes CATRIAGNREAFF.

The chain uses TRBV5-1 and TRBJ2-5; 8 positions match TRBD1. The CDR3 consists of 14 residues. Germline CDR1 SGHRS, CDR2 YFSETQ. J gave up 1 base and V 8 bases, and 7 bases lay outside the gene matches. Here the CDR3 reads CASGDQGAQETQYF. In DNA form, the CDR3 reads TGCGCCAGTGGTGACCAGGGGGCCCAAGAGACCCAGTACTTC.

The J gene is TRBJ2-1, the V gene TRBV5-1; possibly TRBD1 for D (6 bases). The CDR3 length is 14 residues. Trimming cost V 3 bases and J 8 bases, with 15 bases left between them. Germline V gives CDR1 SGHRS, CDR2 YFSETQ. In nucleotides, the CDR3 is TGCGCCAGCAGCTCAGGACAGTTTGGTGATGAGCAGTTCTTC. Amino acid sequence: CASSSGQFGDEQFF.

The chain uses TRBV10-2 and TRBJ1-1, with a possible D match to TRBD1 (5 bases). In germline, CDR1 is WSHSY, CDR2 SAAADI. The CDR3 has 14 amino acids. The V gene lost 1 base and the J gene lost 4 bases, with 10 bases spanning the gap. DNA of the CDR3: TGCGCCAGCAGTGAGTTGCGGGGGGGCACTGAAGCTTTCTTT. It specifies CASSELRGGTEAFF.

The V gene is TRBV29-1, the J gene TRBJ2-7; 11 nucleotides match TRBD1. Germline V lookup: CDR1 SQVTM, CDR2 ANQGSEA. Trimming removed 6 bases from V and 5 bases from J; junction bases left unmatched: 9. The CDR3 runs to 14 residues. CDR3: CSVWGDRGLNEQYF. The CDR3 region has the DNA TGCAGCGTCTGGGGGGACAGGGGGTTGAACGAGCAGTACTTC.

The genes are TRBV7-2 and TRBJ2-1, with no clear D. The CDR3 is 13 residues long. The V gene's germline CDR1 is SGHTA and CDR2 FQGNSA. V was trimmed by 5 bases and J by 8 bases, leaving 13 bases between them. The CDR3 DNA follows: TGTGCCAGCAGCCAACACCCAAAAGATGAGCAGTTCTTC. Translation gives CASSQHPKDEQFF.

The CDR3 region has the DNA TGTGCCACCAGAGATCCCGGGAACACTGAAGCTTTCTTT. Translation gives CATRDPGNTEAFF. The genes are TRBV28 and TRBJ1-1; D gene uncertain. Germline assignment: CDR1 MDHEN and CDR2 SYDVKM. Trimming shortened V by 10 bases and J by 1 base, and 13 bases separated the two germline ends. The CDR3 extends over 13 amino acids.

The chain has TRBV11-2 and TRBJ2-5; 10 bases line up with TRBD1. The J segment lost 8 bases and the V segment lost 5 bases, leaving 11 bases of the junction unmatched. CDR1 SGHAT and CDR2 FQNNGV come from the germline V gene. The CDR3 extends over 15 amino acids. The CDR3: CASSDIGQGVGTQYF. In DNA form, the CDR3 reads TGTGCCAGCAGCGACATCGGACAGGGGGTTGGAACCCAGTACTTC.

The chain couples TRBV7-9 to TRBJ2-1; weak D call: TRBD2 (6 bases). Germline V gene data show CDR1 as SEHNR and CDR2 as FQNEAQ (reference sequence). V lost 4 bases, J lost 11 bases, and 12 bases lay in between. CDR3 length equals 12 residues. CDR3 in amino acids: CASSSRGGKQFF. DNA of the CDR3: TGTGCCAGCAGCTCACGTGGGGGGAAGCAGTTCTTC.

This clone has only one observation. The gene calls are TRBV10-2 and TRBJ2-2, with TRBD1 as a possible D gene (5 bases). V dropped 6 bases and J dropped 4 bases, with 12 bases sitting between them. This CDR3 is built from 14 residues. Germline loops: CDR1 WSHSY, CDR2 SAAADI. CDR3 sequence: CASRSLQGTGELFF. DNA for the CDR3: TGCGCCAGCAGATCACTGCAGGGCACCGGGGAGCTGTTTTTT.

The rearrangement uses TRBV6-5 and TRBJ1-4; D is ambiguous. This CDR3 is built from 15 residues. Trimming took off 4 bases at V and 0 bases at J, with 9 bases between the two ends. Germline V gives CDR1 MNHEY, CDR2 SVGAGI. CDR3 amino acids: CASSLGSPTNEKLFF. CDR3 nucleotides: TGTGCCAGCAGTTTAGGCAGCCCAACTAATGAAAAACTGTTTTTT.

This sequence joins TRBV6-5 and TRBJ2-1; 10 bases map to TRBD2. J was trimmed by 7 bases and V by 4 bases; bases with no gene match: 10. Germline lookup yields CDR1 MNHEY and CDR2 SVGAGI. This CDR3 is built from 16 residues. The CDR3 spells CASSWRTSGNLNEQFF. The CDR3 DNA reads TGTGCCAGCAGTTGGAGGACTAGCGGAAACCTTAATGAGCAGTTCTTC.